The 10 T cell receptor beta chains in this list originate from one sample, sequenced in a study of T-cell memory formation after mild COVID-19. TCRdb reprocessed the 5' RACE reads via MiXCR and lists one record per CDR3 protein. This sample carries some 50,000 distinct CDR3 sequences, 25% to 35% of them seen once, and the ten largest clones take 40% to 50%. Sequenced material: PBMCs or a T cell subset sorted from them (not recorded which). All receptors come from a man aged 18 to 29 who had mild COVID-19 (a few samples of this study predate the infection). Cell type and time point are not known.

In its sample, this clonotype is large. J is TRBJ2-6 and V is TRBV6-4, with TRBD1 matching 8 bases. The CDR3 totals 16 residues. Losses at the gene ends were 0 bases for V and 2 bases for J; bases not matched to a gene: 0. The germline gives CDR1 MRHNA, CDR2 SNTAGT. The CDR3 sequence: CASSDSTGAGANVLTF. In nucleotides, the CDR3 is TGTGCCAGCAGTGACTCGACAGGGGCTGGGGCCAACGTCCTGACTTTC.

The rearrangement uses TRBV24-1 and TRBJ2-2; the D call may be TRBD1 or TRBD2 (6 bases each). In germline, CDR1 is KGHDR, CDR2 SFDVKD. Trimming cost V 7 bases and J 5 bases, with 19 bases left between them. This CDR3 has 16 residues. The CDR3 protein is CATRDKGGFGTGELFF. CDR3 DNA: TGTGCCACCAGAGACAAGGGGGGCTTCGGAACCGGGGAGCTGTTTTTT.

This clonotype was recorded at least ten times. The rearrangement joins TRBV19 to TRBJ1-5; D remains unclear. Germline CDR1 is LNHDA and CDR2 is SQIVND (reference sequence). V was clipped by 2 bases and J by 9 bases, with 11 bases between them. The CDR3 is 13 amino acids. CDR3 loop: CASSISASLPQHF. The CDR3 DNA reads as TGTGCCAGTAGTATATCTGCATCATTGCCCCAGCATTTT.

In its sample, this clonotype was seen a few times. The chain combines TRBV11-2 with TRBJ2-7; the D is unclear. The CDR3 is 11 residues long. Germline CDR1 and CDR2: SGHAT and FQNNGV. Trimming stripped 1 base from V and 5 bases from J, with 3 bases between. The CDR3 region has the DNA TGTGCCAGCAGCTTAGGTGACGAGCAGTACGTC. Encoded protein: CASSLGDEQYV.

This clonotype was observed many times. Written as DNA, the CDR3 is TGTGCCAGCAGTGACAGACTAGCCCAGGGTGAGCAGTTCTTC. Translated, it gives CASSDRLAQGEQFF. The V and J genes are TRBV7-6 and TRBJ2-1, with 7 bases fitting TRBD2. The CDR3 sequence is 14 residues long. Trimming at V came to 6 bases and at J to 9 bases, leaving 11 bases not matched to a gene. Germline values: CDR1 SGHVS, CDR2 FNYEAQ.

The CDR3 DNA sequence: TGTGCCAGCAGCTTACGGGGGTTTCAGTTTATGGGTAACTATGGCTACACCTTC. Its protein product is CASSLRGFQFMGNYGYTF. The chain carries TRBV7-2 and TRBJ1-2; a weak D match, TRBD1 (5 bases). Germline V gene lookup returns CDR1 SGHTA and CDR2 FQGNSA. There are 18 residues in the CDR3. The V end lost 2 bases, the J end lost 1 base, and 20 bases lay between the germline ends.

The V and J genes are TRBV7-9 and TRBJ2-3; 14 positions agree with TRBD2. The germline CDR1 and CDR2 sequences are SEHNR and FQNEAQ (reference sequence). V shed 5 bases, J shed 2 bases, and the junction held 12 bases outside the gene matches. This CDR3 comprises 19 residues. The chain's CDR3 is CASSPTGTSGGLITDTQYF. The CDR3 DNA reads TGTGCCAGCAGCCCGACGGGGACTAGCGGGGGCTTAATCACAGATACGCAGTATTTT.

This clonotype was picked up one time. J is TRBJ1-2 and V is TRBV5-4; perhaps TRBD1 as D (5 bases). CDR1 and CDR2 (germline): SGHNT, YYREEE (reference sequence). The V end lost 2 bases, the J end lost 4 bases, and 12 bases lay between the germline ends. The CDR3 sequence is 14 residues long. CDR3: CASSFGGAGYGYTF. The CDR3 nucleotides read TGTGCCAGCAGCTTTGGCGGGGCGGGCTATGGCTACACCTTC.

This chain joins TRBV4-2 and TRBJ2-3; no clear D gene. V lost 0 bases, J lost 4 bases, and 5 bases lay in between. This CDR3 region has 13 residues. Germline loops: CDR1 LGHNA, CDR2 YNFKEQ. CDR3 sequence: CASSQDRPDTQYF. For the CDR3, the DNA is TGTGCCAGCAGCCAAGATCGACCAGATACGCAGTATTTT.

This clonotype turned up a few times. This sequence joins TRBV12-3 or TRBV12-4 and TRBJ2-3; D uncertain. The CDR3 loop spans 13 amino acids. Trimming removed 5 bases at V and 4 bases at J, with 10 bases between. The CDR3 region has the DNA TGTGCCAGCAGTCCCGCAGAAGCAGATACGCAGTATTTT. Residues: CASSPAEADTQYF.